These T cell receptor beta chains were read from a single sample in a study of control samples from healthy donors and cancer patients. Produced via immunoSEQ multiplex PCR; TCRdb's table is partial and in-frame only. The data show under 150,000 clones, about 93% seen once. Material: PBMCs. These receptors originate from a man aged 45-65 years with head and neck cancer. CDR3s include the opening cysteine and the closing phenylalanine or tryptophan. D genes are given only for firm matches.

CDR3aa: CASSLGAGGSQPQHF
v_gene: TRBV5-1
j_gene: TRBJ1-5
d_gene: -

CDR3aa: CASSRYSGYAFF
v_gene: TRBV6-5
j_gene: TRBJ1-1
d_gene: -

CDR3aa: CASSRGTGWNSPLHF
v_gene: TRBV3-1/TRBV3-2
j_gene: TRBJ1-6
d_gene: TRBD1

CDR3aa: CASSRQGQYEQYF
v_gene: TRBV7-9
j_gene: TRBJ2-7
d_gene: TRBD1

CDR3aa: CAWSEGQGAFGYTF
v_gene: TRBV30
j_gene: TRBJ1-2
d_gene: TRBD1

CDR3aa: CASSQGTFGEQYF
v_gene: TRBV3-1/TRBV3-2
j_gene: TRBJ2-7
d_gene: -

CDR3aa: CAVSGQGATGELFF
v_gene: TRBV24-1
j_gene: TRBJ2-2
d_gene: TRBD1

CDR3aa: CASSPDVFQARYTF
v_gene: TRBV18
j_gene: TRBJ1-2
d_gene: -

CDR3aa: CASSRPPEGSGYYEQYF
v_gene: TRBV28
j_gene: TRBJ2-7
d_gene: -

CDR3aa: CASSPDSSANYGYTF
v_gene: TRBV18
j_gene: TRBJ1-2
d_gene: -